A selection of T cell receptor beta chains follows, all from one sample in a study of PD-1 blockade in classical Hodgkin lymphoma. Clones were sequenced by immunoSEQ multiplex PCR, and TCRdb holds only the in-frame ones, with some missing. The sample includes tens of thousands of clones, roughly 87% of them seen just once. The input for sequencing was peripheral blood mononuclear cells (PBMCs), taken before the fourth cycle of nivolumab. These receptors were taken from a human donor with classical Hodgkin lymphoma. The CDR3 runs from the conserved cysteine through the conserved F or W. The D gene is left open where the match is weak. Rows may omit the clone size; those that give it use once, few, many or a size class.

CDR3 protein,CDR3 DNA,V gene,clone size,J gene,D gene
CASSLDGGRTPLHF,TGTGCCAGCAGCTTAGATGGGGGTAGAACACCCCTCCACTTT,TRBV11-2,.,TRBJ1-6,.
CASGTGLHEQYF,TGTGCCAGCGGGACAGGGCTCCACGAGCAGTACTTC,TRBV27,.,TRBJ2-7,TRBD1
CASSVSEDRGTDTQYF,TGTGCCAGCAGCGTAAGTGAGGACAGGGGGACAGATACGCAGTATTTT,TRBV9,few,TRBJ2-3,TRBD1
CASSPLNGGVSNQPQHF,TGTGCCAGCAGCCCTCTCAATGGCGGGGTTAGCAATCAGCCCCAGCATTTT,TRBV7-2,.,TRBJ1-5,.
CASSRLAGGGETQYF,TGTGCTAGCAGCCGACTAGCGGGGGGGGGAGAGACCCAGTACTTC,TRBV7-7,.,TRBJ2-5,TRBD2
CASSLLRYEQYF,TGTGCCAGCAGCTTGTTAAGATACGAGCAGTACTTC,TRBV5-7,.,TRBJ2-7,.
CASSSGPLSTDTQYF,TGTGCCAGCAGCTCGGGACCACTAAGCACAGATACGCAGTATTTT,TRBV7-3,.,TRBJ2-3,.
CANTQPYEQYF,TGTGCCAACACCCAACCCTACGAGCAGTACTTC,TRBV6-1,once,TRBJ2-7,.
CASSSPYGYTF,TGTGCCAGCAGCTCCCCTTATGGCTACACCTTC,TRBV5-6,few,TRBJ1-2,.
CASSWAGDQETQYF,TGTGCCAGCAGCTGGGCGGGGGACCAAGAGACCCAGTACTTC,TRBV7-6,.,TRBJ2-5,TRBD2
CASSSPRGGAYNEQFF,TGTGCCAGCAGCTCACCCCGGGGCGGGGCCTACAATGAGCAGTTCTTC,TRBV7-6,.,TRBJ2-1,.
CASSGQGSSGVYNEQFF,TGTGCCAGCAGCGGACAGGGATCTAGCGGGGTGTACAATGAGCAGTTCTTC,TRBV9,.,TRBJ2-1,TRBD2
CASSVTPSNEQFF,TGTGCCAGCAGCGTCACTCCATCCAATGAGCAGTTCTTC,TRBV9,.,TRBJ2-1,.
CASSERGGSNEQFF,TGCGCCAGCAGCGAGCGGGGCGGTTCCAATGAGCAGTTCTTC,TRBV5-1,.,TRBJ2-1,TRBD2
CASSPPDRDTDTQYF,TGTGCCAGCAGTCCCCCAGACAGGGACACAGATACGCAGTATTTT,TRBV28,few,TRBJ2-3,TRBD1
CASSLGPQGGAFF,TGTGCCAGCAGCTTAGGGCCACAGGGAGGGGCTTTCTTT,TRBV5-6,.,TRBJ1-1,.
CARERGGYLGSTDTQYF,TGTGCCAGGGAACGGGGGGGCTACCTCGGAAGCACAGATACGCAGTATTTT,TRBV2,.,TRBJ2-3,TRBD2
CASSPYGPRAGTQYF,TGTGCCAGCAGCCCTTACGGGCCCCGGGCGGGGACCCAGTACTTC,TRBV7-3,.,TRBJ2-5,.
CASSFDRQYGYTF,TGTGCCAGCAGCTTCGACCGTCAATATGGCTACACCTTC,TRBV7-9,.,TRBJ1-2,.
CASSASTDNQPQHF,TGTGCCAGCAGCGCTTCGACAGACAATCAGCCCCAGCATTTT,TRBV9,.,TRBJ1-5,.
CASSLPWPTGPDTQYF,TGTGCCAGCAGCTTACCTTGGCCTACTGGGCCAGATACGCAGTATTTT,TRBV13,.,TRBJ2-3,.
CASSLSRDSLSSPLHF,TGTGCCAGCAGCTTATCCCGGGACAGCTTAAGTTCACCCCTCCACTTT,TRBV11-2,.,TRBJ1-6,TRBD1
CASSLPGRGEQFF,TGTGCCAGCAGCCTCCCTGGGAGGGGTGAGCAGTTCTTC,TRBV14,.,TRBJ2-1,TRBD2
CSVEGGRSDTQYF,TGCAGCGTTGAGGGGGGGCGGTCAGATACGCAGTATTTT,TRBV29-1,.,TRBJ2-3,.
CAITEGTGNEQYF,TGTGCCATAACGGAGGGGACAGGGAACGAGCAGTACTTC,TRBV10-3,.,TRBJ2-7,TRBD1
CASSSTAYGYTF,TGTGCCAGCAGCTCGACGGCCTATGGCTACACCTTC,TRBV5-6,.,TRBJ1-2,.
CASSVRRESGNTIYF,TGTGCCAGCAGCGTGAGAAGGGAGTCCGGAAACACCATATATTTT,TRBV6-6,.,TRBJ1-3,.
CASSYSGSPYGYTF,TGTGCCAGCAGTTACTCGGGAAGTCCCTATGGCTACACCTTC,TRBV6-5,once,TRBJ1-2,.
CASIGSGNTIYF,TGCGCCAGCATAGGATCCGGAAACACCATATATTTT,TRBV5-1,.,TRBJ1-3,.
CAISGRQGGAEKLFF,TGTGCCATCAGTGGACGTCAGGGAGGGGCTGAAAAACTGTTTTTT,TRBV10-3,.,TRBJ1-4,.
CASSDWRYGQPQHF,TGTGCCAGTAGCGACTGGAGATACGGTCAGCCCCAGCATTTT,TRBV19,.,TRBJ1-5,.
CASKDEKLFF,TGTGCCAGCAAAGATGAAAAACTGTTTTTT,TRBV4-2,once,TRBJ1-4,.
CASSSSGIIYEQYF,TGCGCCAGCAGCTCCAGTGGAATTATCTACGAGCAGTACTTC,TRBV5-1,.,TRBJ2-7,.
CASSLGQEAGNTIYF,TGTGCCAGCAGCTTAGGACAGGAAGCCGGAAACACCATATATTTT,TRBV11-3,.,TRBJ1-3,.
CASAVGGAYQETQYF,TGCGCCAGTGCTGTCGGCGGTGCGTACCAAGAGACCCAGTACTTC,TRBV10-1,.,TRBJ2-5,.
CAISEQGTGESGYTF,TGTGCCATCAGTGAGCAGGGGACAGGGGAAAGCGGCTACACCTTC,TRBV10-3,.,TRBJ1-2,TRBD1
CASSLVRGGAFF,TGTGCCAGCAGCTTAGTAAGGGGAGGCGCTTTCTTT,TRBV7-9,.,TRBJ1-1,.
CASSLVRGSQETQYF,TGTGCCAGCAGCTTGGTTCGGGGGTCCCAAGAGACCCAGTACTTC,TRBV5-4,few,TRBJ2-5,.
CASSQAGQLTDTQYF,TGTGCCAGCAGCCAAGCGGGACAGCTCACAGATACGCAGTATTTT,TRBV4-2,.,TRBJ2-3,TRBD1
CASSLPGEPNYGYTF,TGTGCCAGCAGCTTGCCCGGCGAACCTAACTATGGCTACACCTTC,TRBV5-6,.,TRBJ1-2,.
CSVVSRGHMNTEAFF,TGCAGCGTTGTGAGCAGGGGGCATATGAACACTGAAGCTTTCTTT,TRBV29-1,.,TRBJ1-1,TRBD1
CASSADSGGLTDTQYF,TGTGCCAGCAGCGCAGATAGCGGGGGGCTCACAGATACGCAGTATTTT,TRBV9,.,TRBJ2-3,TRBD2
CASSLRIYGYTF,TGTGCCAGCAGCTTGCGTATCTATGGCTACACCTTC,TRBV7-9,.,TRBJ1-2,.